The 27 T cell receptor beta chains in this list originate from one sample, sequenced in a study of T cell repertoires in cytomegalovirus infection (dated by TCRdb to 2018 to 2020). Their antigen targets remain unknown. Sequencer: Illumina HiSeq 1500. TCRdb reran the public reads through fastp at Q25 and MiXCR, keeping productive beta chains. For every CDR3 protein sequence, its rows merge into one entry that carries the most common genes and DNA. This sample holds 100,000 to 150,000 distinct CDR3 sequences; approximately 30% were observed only once. The ten largest account for under 70% of the sample. The label giving this sample's treatment or condition can be read as: in vitro stimulation with specific CMV peptide epitopes to enrich CMV-specific T cells. Specimen: CD8+ T cells from cultured PBMCs, collected from culture after CMV antigen stimulation. These receptors came from a human donor in good health (CMV status not recorded). Some clones in this sample may be carry-over from other donors' samples.

This clonotype has a count of ten or more. The chain is built from TRBV27 and TRBJ2-5; 14 positions match TRBD2. The CDR3 covers 17 residues. Germline-derived CDR1 and CDR2 are MNHEY and SMNVEV (reference sequence). The trim removed 5 bases at V and 2 bases at J, leaving 7 bases unmatched. The CDR3 loop is CASSPGTSGGYQETQYF. The CDR3 coding sequence is TGTGCCAGCAGTCCAGGGACTAGCGGGGGATATCAAGAGACCCAGTACTTC.

The J gene is TRBJ2-3, the V gene TRBV5-5; no clear D. Trimming removed 3 bases from V and 0 bases from J, with 8 bases in between. CDR1 SGHKS and CDR2 YYEKEE come from the germline V gene (reference sequence). The CDR3 length is 14 residues. The CDR3 loop is CASSSADSTDTQYF. In DNA form, the CDR3 reads TGTGCCAGCAGCTCGGCGGACAGCACAGATACGCAGTATTTT. Variable domain in full (rest from reference TRBV5-5 and TRBJ2-3): DAGVTQSPTHLIKTRGQQVTLRCSPISGHKSVSWYQQVLGQGPQFIFQYYEKEERGRGNFPDRFSARQFPNYSSELNVNALLLGDSALYLCASSSADSTDTQYFGPGTRLTVL.

The chain joins TRBV6-2 or TRBV6-3 to TRBJ2-3, with TRBD1 identical over 7 bases. The V segment lost 2 bases and the J segment 2 bases; nucleotides outside the gene matches: 16. This CDR3 is 19 amino acids long. Germline values: CDR1 MNHEY, CDR2 SVGEGT. CDR3 nucleotides: TGTGCCAGCAGTTACAGAGGGGGCGGAATGAGACTATACACAGATACGCAGTATTTT. It encodes CASSYRGGGMRLYTDTQYF.

The chain recombines TRBV6-1 with TRBJ2-7; a possible D gene is TRBD2 (5 bases). The CDR3 has 13 amino acids. Trimming removed 5 bases from V and 0 bases from J, with 8 bases in between. Germline CDR1 is MNHNS and CDR2 is SASEGT. CDR3 sequence reads: CASSTDFSYEQYF. Here the CDR3 DNA reads TGTGCCAGCAGTACGGACTTCTCCTACGAGCAGTACTTC.

The sample holds many counts of this clonotype. V usage is TRBV28 and J usage is TRBJ2-1, with D perhaps being TRBD1 or TRBD2 (7 bases each). CDR1 and CDR2 from the germline V gene are MDHEN and SYDVKM. This CDR3 contains 19 residues. Trimming left V 3 bases short and J 6 bases short, with 27 bases between. The CDR3: CASSLEREAAGGAFNEQFF. The CDR3 nucleotides are TGTGCCAGCAGTTTGGAACGTGAGGCGGCAGGGGGGGCATTCAATGAGCAGTTCTTC. The full variable domain, its missing parts supplied by reference TRBV28 and TRBJ2-1, is DVKVTQSSRYLVKRTGEKVFLECVQDMDHENMFWYRQDPGLGLRLIYFSYDVKMKEKGDIPEGYSVSREKKERFSLILESASTNQTSMYLCASSLEREAAGGAFNEQFFGPGTRLTVL.

At least ten counts were recorded for this clonotype. This chain uses TRBV15 with TRBJ1-2; tentative D call: TRBD1 (5 bases). The CDR3 runs 16 residues. V was cut by 1 base and J by 6 bases, with 18 bases left in between. The germline CDR1 and CDR2 sequences are LNHNV and YYDKDF (reference sequence). The CDR3 region is CATSRGGRQGIDGYTF. The CDR3 DNA reads as TGTGCCACCAGCAGAGGTGGGCGGCAGGGTATCGATGGCTACACCTTC.

This clonotype has more than one count but fewer than ten. The V and J genes are TRBV6-4 and TRBJ2-1; 14 bases are a match to TRBD2. The CDR3 runs 18 residues. V was pared by 0 bases and J by 6 bases, with 7 bases of the junction left unmatched. Germline loops: CDR1 MRHNA, CDR2 SNTAGT. The CDR3 spells CASSDSPGTSGGSNEQFF. The CDR3 nucleotides read TGTGCCAGCAGTGACTCCCCCGGGACTAGCGGGGGTTCCAATGAGCAGTTCTTC.

The V call is TRBV7-2, the J call TRBJ2-1, with D unclear. The CDR3 is 14 residues long. Germline V gene lookup returns CDR1 SGHTA and CDR2 FQGNSA. The V end lost 5 bases, the J end lost 5 bases, and 13 bases lay between the germline ends. The CDR3 DNA is TGTGCCAGCAGCCCCCCCGACCTTCACAATGAGCAGTTCTTC. Translating it yields CASSPPDLHNEQFF.

This clonotype was observed a few times. This sequence joins TRBV12-3 or TRBV12-4 and TRBJ1-1, with TRBD1 identical over 9 bases. The CDR3 is made up of 14 amino acids. Trimming took 5 bases from V and 4 from J; bases not matched to a gene: 5. The CDR3 protein is CASSTGTGFTEAFF. The CDR3 nucleotides are TGTGCCAGCAGTACCGGGACAGGGTTCACTGAAGCTTTCTTT.

This clonotype was detected many times. The rearrangement links TRBV7-8 to TRBJ2-1; 10 nucleotides agree with TRBD2. The germline V gene encodes CDR1 SGHVS and CDR2 FQNEAQ. The CDR3 extends over 15 amino acids. V lost 4 bases, J lost 7 bases, and 7 bases stayed unmatched. CDR3 amino acids: CASSSSGGAKNEQFF. CDR3 nucleotide sequence: TGTGCCAGCAGCTCCAGCGGGGGGGCTAAGAATGAGCAGTTCTTC.

The J gene is TRBJ2-7, the V gene TRBV4-3, with D unclear. The CDR3 runs 13 residues. CDR1 is LGHNA and CDR2 is YSLEER in the germline V gene. V was pared by 4 bases and J by 0 bases, with 7 bases between. Here the CDR3 reads CASSPSISYEQYF. DNA for the CDR3: TGCGCCAGCAGCCCGTCTATCTCCTACGAGCAGTACTTC.

There are a few counts of this clonotype. The DNA for the CDR3 is TGTGCCAGCAGCCAGCGGGGGACCACAGATACGCAGTATTTT. It translates to CASSQRGTTDTQYF. The rearrangement links TRBV7-6 to TRBJ2-3, with 8 bases fitting TRBD2. Trimming at V came to 5 bases and at J to 2 bases, leaving 3 bases not matched to a gene. The CDR3 sequence is 14 residues long. Germline V gene data show CDR1 as SGHVS and CDR2 as FNYEAQ.

Turning to this clonotype: With a much larger clone just one base away, this may be a read error. This chain uses TRBV12-3 or TRBV12-4 with TRBJ1-2, with TRBD1 as a possible D gene (5 bases). The V gene lost 5 bases and the J gene lost 4 bases, with 14 bases spanning the gap. This CDR3 is built from 14 residues. CDR3 sequence reads: CASSTPQVGYGYTF. CDR3 DNA sequence: TGTGCCAGCAGTACGCCACAGGTGGGCTATGGCTACACCTTC.

The gene calls are TRBV6-5 and TRBJ2-5; the D call may be TRBD1 or TRBD2 (5 bases each). The germline V gene encodes CDR1 MNHEY and CDR2 SVGAGI. The CDR3 contains 14 residues. The V gene lost 2 bases and the J gene lost 4 bases, with 11 bases spanning the gap. The CDR3 DNA reads TGTGCCAGCAGTTACGTGAGGGGCGGAGAGACCCAGTACTTC. Translated, it gives CASSYVRGGETQYF.

J is TRBJ2-2 and V is TRBV20-1; the match to TRBD2 covers 11 bases. CDR3 length: 17 amino acids. The germline gives CDR1 DFQATT, CDR2 SNEGSKA (reference sequence). V shed 2 bases and J 4 bases; nucleotides not matched to a gene: 9. The CDR3: CSARPPSGGPSTGELFF. DNA for the CDR3: TGCAGTGCTAGACCCCCTAGCGGGGGGCCGAGCACCGGGGAGCTGTTTTTT.

This chain connects TRBV12-3 or TRBV12-4 to TRBJ1-1; TRBD1 matches 7 bases. V gave up 0 bases and J gave up 0 bases; unmatched junction bases: 4. The CDR3 loop spans 16 amino acids. The CDR3 loop is CASSLAHRGMNTEAFF. The CDR3 DNA reads as TGTGCCAGCAGTTTAGCTCACAGGGGCATGAACACTGAAGCTTTCTTT.

The rearrangement joins TRBV7-9 to TRBJ1-5, with D perhaps matching TRBD1 (5 bases). V lost 3 bases and J lost 3, with 9 bases in between. Looked up from germline, CDR1 is SEHNR and CDR2 is FQNEAQ (reference sequence). There are 14 residues in the CDR3. The DNA of the CDR3 is TGTGCCAGCAGCTTGTCAGGGAACAATCAGCCCCAGCATTTT. Its protein product is CASSLSGNNQPQHF. Using reference TRBV7-9 and TRBJ1-5 for the parts outside the CDR3, the full variable domain is DTGVSQNPRHKITKRGQNVTFRCDPISEHNRLYWYRQTLGQGPEFLTYFQNEAQLEKSRLLSDRFSAERPKGSFSTLEIQRTEQGDSAMYLCASSLSGNNQPQHFGDGTRLSIL.

This clonotype was seen ten or more times. The chain joins TRBV5-1 to TRBJ2-7; TRBD1 matches at 9 bases. The CDR3 consists of 15 residues. After removal of 3 bases from V and 1 base from J, the junction contained 5 bases not matched to a gene. The germline gives CDR1 SGHRS, CDR2 YFSETQ. The CDR3 loop reads CASSSGTGRSYEQYF. The CDR3 nucleotides read TGCGCCAGCAGCTCCGGGACAGGGAGGTCCTACGAGCAGTACTTC.

Only a few counts were recorded for this clonotype. The genes are TRBV4-1 and TRBJ2-2; D is ambiguous. CDR1 MGHRA and CDR2 YSYEKL come from the germline V gene. The V end lost 0 bases, the J end lost 5 bases, and 16 bases lay between the germline ends. The CDR3 runs to 17 residues. DNA of the CDR3: TGCGCCAGCAGCCAAGATCTAGGCGCCTACTGGACCGGGGAGCTGTTTTTT. Protein sequence: CASSQDLGAYWTGELFF.

The table lists this clonotype with a count of one. The chain links TRBV19 to TRBJ2-7, with TRBD1 matching 9 bases. CDR1 and CDR2 (germline): LNHDA, SQIVND (reference sequence). The CDR3 is 15 residues long. V gave up 10 bases and J gave up 2 bases; unmatched junction bases: 12. This chain's CDR3 is CATRWTGTGTYEQYF. The CDR3 DNA sequence: TGTGCCACCAGATGGACCGGGACAGGGACCTACGAGCAGTACTTC.

In its sample, this clonotype was seen a few times. This rearrangement joins TRBV15 to TRBJ1-4; a weak D match, TRBD1 (5 bases). This CDR3 has 14 residues. The germline V and J ends were trimmed by 1 base and 7 bases, with 10 bases remaining between them. Germline CDR1 reads LNHNV; CDR2 reads YYDKDF (reference sequence). CDR3 in amino acids: CATSRAGEGEKLFF. In DNA form, the CDR3 reads TGTGCCACCAGCAGAGCGGGGGAGGGTGAAAAACTGTTTTTT.

The sample holds a few counts of this clonotype. The genes are TRBV7-2 and TRBJ1-5, with 8 positions matching TRBD1. V was clipped by 2 bases and J by 0 bases; unmatched bases: 12. There are 19 residues in the CDR3. Germline CDR1 and CDR2: SGHTA and FQGNSA. CDR3 sequence: CASSLIPGQDDYSNQPQHF. The CDR3 DNA sequence: TGTGCCAGCAGCTTAATTCCGGGACAGGACGACTATAGCAATCAGCCCCAGCATTTT.

This clonotype was detected ten times or more. The chain carries TRBV7-9 and TRBJ1-5; TRBD1 matches at 11 bases. Per germline, CDR1 SEHNR and CDR2 FQNEAQ (reference sequence). This CDR3 is built from 15 residues. The V and J ends lost 8 bases and 3 bases, in that order; junction bases with no gene match: 6. The CDR3 nucleotides read TGTGCCAGCGGGGGACAGGGGGGCCCCAATCAGCCCCAGCATTTT. Its protein product is CASGGQGGPNQPQHF.

V gene TRBV5-1 combines with J gene TRBJ2-2; no reliable D call. The ends were cut back, 0 bases at V and 2 bases at J, with 8 bases in the middle. The length of the CDR3 is 15 residues. The germline V gene encodes CDR1 SGHRS and CDR2 YFSETQ. CDR3 nucleotides: TGCGCCAGCAGCTTGGGGCACATAAACACCGGGGAGCTGTTTTTT. Encoded protein: CASSLGHINTGELFF.

CDR3 coding DNA: TGTGCCAGCGAGCGGGACAGTCAAGCGGTCGGGGAGCTGTTTTTT. Its protein is CASERDSQAVGELFF. The chain employs TRBV6-2 or TRBV6-3 and TRBJ2-2; D tentatively reads TRBD1 or TRBD2 (7 bases each). This CDR3 spans 15 amino acids. Trimming shortened V by 8 bases and J by 7 bases, and 20 bases separated the two germline ends. CDR1 is MNHEY, CDR2 SVGEGT, per germline.

This clonotype showed up just a few times. The chain employs TRBV15 and TRBJ1-1; D is unresolved. The CDR3 is 15 residues long. Germline CDR1 and CDR2: LNHNV and YYDKDF (reference sequence). The ends were cut back, 0 bases at V and 2 bases at J, with 10 bases in the middle. CDR3 nucleotide sequence: TGTGCCACCAGCAGAGACCGCGCTCCCAACACTGAAGCTTTCTTT. Encoded protein: CATSRDRAPNTEAFF.

The genes are TRBV20-1 and TRBJ2-1; no reliable D call. The CDR3 extends over 17 amino acids. The V end lost 0 bases, the J end lost 3 bases, and 18 bases lay between the germline ends. Germline lookup yields CDR1 DFQATT and CDR2 SNEGSKA (reference sequence). CDR3 amino acids: CSARDFTPGGLYNEQFF. As DNA, the CDR3 is TGCAGTGCTAGAGACTTCACCCCAGGCGGCCTCTACAATGAGCAGTTCTTC.